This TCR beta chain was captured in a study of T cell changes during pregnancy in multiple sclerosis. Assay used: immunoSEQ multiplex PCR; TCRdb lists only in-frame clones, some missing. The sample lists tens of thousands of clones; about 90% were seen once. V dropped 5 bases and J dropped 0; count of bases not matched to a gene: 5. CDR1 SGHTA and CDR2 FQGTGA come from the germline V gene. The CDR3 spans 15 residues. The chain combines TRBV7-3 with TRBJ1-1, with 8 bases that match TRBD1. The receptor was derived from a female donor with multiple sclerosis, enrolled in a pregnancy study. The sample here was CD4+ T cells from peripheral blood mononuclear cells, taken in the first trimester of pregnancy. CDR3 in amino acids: CASSPGGGLNTEAFF. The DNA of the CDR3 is TGTGCCAGCAGCCCAGGGGGCGGCCTGAACACTGAAGCTTTCTTT.